These T cell receptor beta chains were read from a single sample in a study of sequential checkpoint blockade in melanoma. Produced via immunoSEQ multiplex PCR; TCRdb's table is partial and in-frame only. The sample has about 28,000 clones, 75% to 85% seen once. The specimen comprised CD8+ T cells sorted from blood (inferred from file names), sampled from a patient given nivolumab and ipilimumab in sequence. Receptors were obtained from a human donor with melanoma. Each CDR3 is given with its conserved first and last residue. Fields, in order: J gene, V gene, CDR3 protein.

J gene: TRBJ2-5; V gene: TRBV12-5; CDR3 protein: CASGIDGGETQYF
J gene: TRBJ2-4; V gene: TRBV6-8; CDR3 protein: CASSYNQSLAKNIQYF
J gene: TRBJ2-2; V gene: TRBV6-6; CDR3 protein: CASSQGTGELFF
J gene: TRBJ2-7; V gene: TRBV7-6; CDR3 protein: CASSLEREGVEQYF
J gene: TRBJ1-2; V gene: TRBV9; CDR3 protein: CASSGGLGDYGYTF
J gene: TRBJ1-1; V gene: TRBV28; CDR3 protein: CASSPLELNTEAFF
J gene: TRBJ2-7; V gene: TRBV5-6; CDR3 protein: CASSLLASYEQYF
J gene: TRBJ2-3; V gene: TRBV7-9; CDR3 protein: CASSLVSGRGDTQYF
J gene: TRBJ1-4; V gene: TRBV7-8; CDR3 protein: CASSFTQGVGEKLFF
J gene: TRBJ2-1; V gene: TRBV9; CDR3 protein: CASSPSKQFF
J gene: TRBJ2-7; V gene: TRBV6-5; CDR3 protein: CASSSGQGSGDEQYF
J gene: TRBJ2-1; V gene: TRBV9; CDR3 protein: CASSLEQENEQFF
J gene: TRBJ2-7; V gene: TRBV11-3; CDR3 protein: CASSFEGAHEQYF
J gene: TRBJ2-5; V gene: TRBV9; CDR3 protein: CASSGSGGAVGETQYF
J gene: TRBJ1-6; V gene: TRBV7-9; CDR3 protein: CASTQGSYNSPLHF
J gene: TRBJ1-6; V gene: TRBV7-9; CDR3 protein: CASSLGDRDPSYNSPLHF
J gene: TRBJ2-2; V gene: TRBV21-1; CDR3 protein: CASSKGTGNTGELFF
J gene: TRBJ2-1; V gene: TRBV7-2; CDR3 protein: CASSLGTGGLEEQFF
J gene: TRBJ2-7; V gene: TRBV5-1; CDR3 protein: CASSLGGDTAPYEQYF
J gene: TRBJ2-2; V gene: TRBV18; CDR3 protein: CASSPSASPGELFF
J gene: TRBJ2-7; V gene: TRBV7-9; CDR3 protein: CASSEAYEQYF
J gene: TRBJ2-5; V gene: TRBV29-1; CDR3 protein: CSVTGIETQYF
J gene: TRBJ1-5; V gene: TRBV28; CDR3 protein: CASHGGGEGQPQHF
J gene: TRBJ2-1; V gene: TRBV21-1; CDR3 protein: CASKGERGGLSHEQFF
J gene: TRBJ1-1; V gene: TRBV29-1; CDR3 protein: CSVEDPHAVNTEAFF
J gene: TRBJ1-5; V gene: TRBV7-9; CDR3 protein: CASSLDSQPQHF
J gene: TRBJ2-7; V gene: TRBV7-6; CDR3 protein: CASSLEASGMAYEQYF
J gene: TRBJ2-3; V gene: TRBV7-6; CDR3 protein: CASSPGASLTDTQYF
J gene: TRBJ2-2; V gene: TRBV6-1; CDR3 protein: CASSSGTGSGELFF
J gene: TRBJ2-3; V gene: TRBV27; CDR3 protein: CASSQTGGRADTQYF